This T cell receptor (beta chain) was observed in a study of cytomegalovirus exposure and HLA in healthy donors. Study-wide results and caveats: Per a later analysis, HLA-associated TCR beta chains showed more clonal expansion than other, equally common TCR beta chains. In an earlier analysis, most TCR beta V segments were productive about 90% or about 30% of the time.

The PCR ran on 60 Vbeta and 13 Jbeta primers. TCRdb's copy holds only in-frame clones and misses some; the assay was immunoSEQ multiplex PCR. The sample has 100,000 to 150,000 clones; 75% to 90% are singletons. As to this clone: No antigen is known for it.

Germline lookup yields CDR1 ENHRY and CDR2 SYGVKD. The CDR3 runs to 16 residues. V lost 6 bases and J 2 bases, leaving 18 bases between the germline ends. Material for sequencing was PBMCs. The receptor's source is a woman aged 35 to 49 in good health and CMV-seropositive. The gene calls are TRBV10-3 and TRBJ2-3; possibly TRBD2 for D (5 bases). CDR3 region: CAIRDFASPPTDTQYF. The CDR3 DNA reads TGTGCCATCAGGGACTTTGCGAGCCCCCCCACAGATACGCAGTATTTT.